The text below deals with one T cell receptor (beta chain). Its antigen is still unknown. Trimming took 4 bases from V and 5 from J, leaving 8 bases between them. This CDR3 has 13 amino acids. These data originate in a study of T cells in Graves' hyperthyroidism and ophthalmopathy. On the study more broadly: Peripheral blood was secured at the point of initial diagnosis, before any treatment. General observations from the study: Before onset, by a median of approximately 6.8 months, the model predicted ophthalmopathy. The blood repertoire included most of the expanded thyroid clonotypes above 0.001.

Researchers took RNA transcripts and amplified the TCR beta CDR3 regions from them. Researchers ran a first-round RT-PCR on the TCR CDR3 using the HTBI primer set. Via MiXCR, TCRdb re-called the multiplex PCR reads, giving one row per CDR3 protein. Among 600,000 to 800,000 distinct CDR3 sequences, roughly a third were seen once, and the ten largest hold more than 25%. The sequencing input was blood. The chain is built from TRBV12-3 or TRBV12-4 and TRBJ1-4, with D perhaps matching TRBD1 (5 bases). This sequence originates from a woman in her thirties or forties with Graves' hyperthyroidism. The CDR3 region is CASSWDGNEKLFF. CDR3 in DNA: TGTGCCAGCAGTTGGGACGGGAATGAAAAACTGTTTTTT.